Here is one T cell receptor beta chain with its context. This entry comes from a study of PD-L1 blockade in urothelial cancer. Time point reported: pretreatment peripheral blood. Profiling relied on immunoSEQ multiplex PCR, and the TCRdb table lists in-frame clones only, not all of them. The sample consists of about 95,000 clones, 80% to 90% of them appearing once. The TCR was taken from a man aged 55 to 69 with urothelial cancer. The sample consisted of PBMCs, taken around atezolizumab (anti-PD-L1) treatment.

The CDR3, as DNA: TGTGCCAGCAGCGTAGACGCAGTCCTACGAGGAGAGCAGTACTTC. Translating it yields CASSVDAVLRGEQYF. V is TRBV9 and J is TRBJ2-7; D is undetermined. Germline loops: CDR1 SGDLS, CDR2 YYNGEE. V shed 0 bases and J shed 7 bases, with 17 bases lying between them. The CDR3 totals 15 residues.